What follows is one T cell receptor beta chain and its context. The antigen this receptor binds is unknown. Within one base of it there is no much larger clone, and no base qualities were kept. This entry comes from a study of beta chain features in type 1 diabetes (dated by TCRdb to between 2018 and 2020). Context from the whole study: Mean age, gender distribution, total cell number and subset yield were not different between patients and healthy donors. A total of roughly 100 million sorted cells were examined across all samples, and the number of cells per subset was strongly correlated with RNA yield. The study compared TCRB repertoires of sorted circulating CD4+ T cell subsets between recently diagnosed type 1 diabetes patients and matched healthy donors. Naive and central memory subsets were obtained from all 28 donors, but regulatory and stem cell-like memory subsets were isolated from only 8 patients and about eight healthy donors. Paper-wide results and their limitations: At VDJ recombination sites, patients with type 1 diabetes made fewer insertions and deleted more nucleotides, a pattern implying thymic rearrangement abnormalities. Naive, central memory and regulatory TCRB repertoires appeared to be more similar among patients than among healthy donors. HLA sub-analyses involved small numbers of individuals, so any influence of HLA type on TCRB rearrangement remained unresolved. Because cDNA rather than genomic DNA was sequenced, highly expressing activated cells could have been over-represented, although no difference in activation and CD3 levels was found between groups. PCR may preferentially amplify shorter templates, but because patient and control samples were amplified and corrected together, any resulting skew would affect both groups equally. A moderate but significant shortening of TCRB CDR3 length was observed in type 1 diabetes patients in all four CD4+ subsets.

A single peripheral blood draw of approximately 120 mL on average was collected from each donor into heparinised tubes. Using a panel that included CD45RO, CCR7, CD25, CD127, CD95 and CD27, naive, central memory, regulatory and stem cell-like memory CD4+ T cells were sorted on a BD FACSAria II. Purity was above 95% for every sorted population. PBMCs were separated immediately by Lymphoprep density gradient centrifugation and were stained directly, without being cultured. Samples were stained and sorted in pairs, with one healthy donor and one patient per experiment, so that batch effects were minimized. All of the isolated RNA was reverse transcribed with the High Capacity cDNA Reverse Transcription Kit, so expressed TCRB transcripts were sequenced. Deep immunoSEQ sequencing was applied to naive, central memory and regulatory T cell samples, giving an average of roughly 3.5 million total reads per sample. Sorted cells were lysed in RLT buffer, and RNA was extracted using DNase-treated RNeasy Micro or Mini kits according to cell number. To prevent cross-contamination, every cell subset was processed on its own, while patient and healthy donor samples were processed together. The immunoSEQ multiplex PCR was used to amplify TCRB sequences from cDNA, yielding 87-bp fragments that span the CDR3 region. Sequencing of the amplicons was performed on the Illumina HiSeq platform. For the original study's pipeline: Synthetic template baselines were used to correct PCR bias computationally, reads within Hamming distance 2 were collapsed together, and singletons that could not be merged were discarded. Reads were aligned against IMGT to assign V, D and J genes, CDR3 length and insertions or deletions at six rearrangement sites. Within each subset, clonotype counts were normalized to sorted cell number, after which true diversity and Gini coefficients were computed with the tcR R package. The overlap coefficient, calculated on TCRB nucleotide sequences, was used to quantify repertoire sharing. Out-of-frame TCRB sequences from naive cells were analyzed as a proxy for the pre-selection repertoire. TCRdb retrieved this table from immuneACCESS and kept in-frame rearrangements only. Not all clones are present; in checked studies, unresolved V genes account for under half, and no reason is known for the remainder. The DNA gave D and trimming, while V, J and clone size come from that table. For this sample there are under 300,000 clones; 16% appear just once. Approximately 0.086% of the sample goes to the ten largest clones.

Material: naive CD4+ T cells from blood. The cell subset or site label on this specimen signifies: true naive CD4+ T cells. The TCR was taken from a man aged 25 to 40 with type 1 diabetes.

The DNA is as follows: TGTGCCTGGAGTCTGCGCTACGAGCAGTACTTC. Protein translation: CAWSLRYEQYF. The chain couples TRBV30 to TRBJ2-7, with no confidently assigned D gene. The trim is 2 bases for V and 3 bases for J, with a gap of 5 bases between the germline ends. Via the germline V gene (reference sequence), CDR1 is GTSNPN and CDR2 SVGIG. From the cysteine up to the phenylalanine, the CDR3 has a length of 11 residues. Only CDR3 DNA is held: 33 bases, read in frame from base 1.